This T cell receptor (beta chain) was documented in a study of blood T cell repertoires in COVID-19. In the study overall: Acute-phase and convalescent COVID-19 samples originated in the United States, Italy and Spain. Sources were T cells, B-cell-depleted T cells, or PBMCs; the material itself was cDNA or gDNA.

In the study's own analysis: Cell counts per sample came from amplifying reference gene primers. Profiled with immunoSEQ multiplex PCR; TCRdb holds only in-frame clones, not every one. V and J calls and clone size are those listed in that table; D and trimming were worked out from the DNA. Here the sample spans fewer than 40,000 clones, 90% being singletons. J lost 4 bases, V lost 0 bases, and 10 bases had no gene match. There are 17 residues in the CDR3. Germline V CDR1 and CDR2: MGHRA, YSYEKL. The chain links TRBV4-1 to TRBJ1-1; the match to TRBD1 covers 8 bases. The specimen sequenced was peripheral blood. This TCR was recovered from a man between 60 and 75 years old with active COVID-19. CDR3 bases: TGCGCCAGCAGCCAAGAATTCGGTCAGGGGGCGCCCACTGAAGCTTTCTTT. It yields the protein CASSQEFGQGAPTEAFF.